Following are 27 T cell receptor beta chains from one sample sequenced in a study of Graves' ophthalmopathy and Graves' hyperthyroidism. RNA transcripts were the template, and TCR beta CDR3 regions were amplified from them. RT-PCR in the first round used HTBI primers; a second-round multiplex PCR followed. A single record per CDR3 protein comes from TCRdb applying MiXCR to the multiplex PCR reads. The profile covers 400,000 to 500,000 distinct CDR3 sequences, with roughly 21% appearing a single time and 3% taken by the ten largest. The sequenced sample consisted of peripheral blood. These receptors came from a young woman with stable Graves' hyperthyroidism.

This rearrangement joins TRBV6-5 to TRBJ2-7, with D perhaps TRBD2 (5 bases). Trimming stripped 8 bases from V and 3 bases from J, with 17 bases between. In germline, CDR1 is MNHEY, CDR2 SVGAGI. This CDR3 is 14 amino acids long. CDR3 sequence reads: CASRSPGSIYEQYF. The CDR3 coding sequence is TGTGCCAGCCGTTCCCCGGGGAGCATCTACGAGCAGTACTTC.

This clonotype was detected ten times or more. J is TRBJ1-5 and V is TRBV20-1; D is possibly TRBD1 (6 bases). There are 14 residues in the CDR3. V was trimmed by 4 bases and J by 8 bases, leaving 18 bases between them. Germline values: CDR1 DFQATT, CDR2 SNEGSKA (reference sequence). As DNA, the CDR3 is TGCAGTGCTAAGGGATCGGGGGGCGGGGAGCCCCAGCATTTT. Amino acid sequence: CSAKGSGGGEPQHF.

This clonotype was detected ten times or more. V is TRBV6-2 or TRBV6-3 and J is TRBJ2-7, with a weak D call TRBD2 (6 bases). This CDR3 contains 14 residues. Germline V gene data show CDR1 as MNHEY and CDR2 as SVGEGT. V lost 5 bases, J lost 2 bases, and 13 bases lay in between. CDR3 region: CASSAGTPTYEQYF. In DNA form, the CDR3 reads TGTGCCAGCAGTGCCGGGACTCCAACCTACGAGCAGTACTTC.

This clonotype has at least ten counts. Here the CDR3 reads CASSLDRANYEQYF. In nucleotides, the CDR3 is TGTGCCAGCAGTTTGGACAGGGCCAACTACGAGCAGTACTTC. The J gene is TRBJ2-7, the V gene TRBV7-2; 8 positions match TRBD1. Germline V gene sequence: CDR1 SGHTA, CDR2 FQGNSA. The V segment lost 6 bases and the J segment 3 bases; nucleotides outside the gene matches: 7. The CDR3 loop spans 14 amino acids.

This clonotype was observed many times. The chain has TRBV6-1 and TRBJ1-2; TRBD1 might be the D (6 bases). Germline CDR1 MNHNS, CDR2 SASEGT. V was cut by 3 bases and J by 4 bases, with 15 bases left in between. The CDR3 sequence is 15 residues long. CDR3 coding DNA: TGTGCCAGCAGTGAGGCCGCAACAGGGATCTATGGCTACACCTTC. Translated: CASSEAATGIYGYTF.

In this sample, this clonotype turned up many times. The rearrangement uses TRBV5-1 and TRBJ2-7; 7 nucleotides agree with TRBD2. The CDR3 has 15 residues. V gave up 0 bases and J gave up 2 bases; unmatched junction bases: 5. Germline V gene sequence: CDR1 SGHRS, CDR2 YFSETQ. CDR3 in amino acids: CASSLAGTITYEQYF. The CDR3 DNA sequence: TGCGCCAGCAGCTTGGCCGGGACTATAACCTACGAGCAGTACTTC.

The CDR3 nucleotides are TGTGCCAGCAGTCCGGGAGGGGGCATGACCCAGTACTTC. Its translation: CASSPGGGMTQYF. The chain employs TRBV6-2 or TRBV6-3 and TRBJ2-5; tentatively, D is TRBD2 (8 bases). CDR1 and CDR2 (germline): MNHEY, SVGEGT. Between the trimmed V and J ends, which lost 5 bases and 7 bases, there was a span of 14 bases. There are 13 residues in the CDR3.

This clonotype appeared many times. This rearrangement joins TRBV20-1 to TRBJ2-4, with D perhaps TRBD1 (5 bases). The germline V gene encodes CDR1 DFQATT and CDR2 SNEGSKA (reference sequence). This CDR3 has 15 amino acids. The V and J ends lost 1 base and 1 base respectively, with 11 bases between them. The CDR3 sequence: CSARVAGAAKNIQYF. CDR3 sequence (DNA): TGCAGTGCTAGAGTGGCTGGGGCGGCCAAAAACATTCAGTACTTC.

This clonotype was found many times. This chain links TRBV15 with TRBJ2-5; possibly TRBD2 for D (6 bases). The length of the CDR3 is 17 residues. Trimming cost V 5 bases and J 0 bases, with 19 bases left between them. Germline V gene data show CDR1 as LNHNV and CDR2 as YYDKDF (reference sequence). Here the CDR3 reads CATSEGRGSIYQETQYF. Written as DNA, the CDR3 is TGTGCCACCAGCGAGGGGCGGGGCAGTATCTACCAAGAGACCCAGTACTTC. Drawing the rest from reference TRBV15 and TRBJ2-5, the complete variable domain is DAMVIQNPRYQVTQFGKPVTLSCSQTLNHNVMYWYQQKSSQAPKLLFHYYDKDFNNEADTPDNFQSRRPNTSFCFLDIRSPGLGDTAMYLCATSEGRGSIYQETQYFGPGTRLLVL.

The table lists this clonotype with many counts. The rearrangement uses TRBV20-1 and TRBJ2-5; a weak D match, TRBD2 (5 bases). CDR3 size: 11 residues. Per the germline V gene, CDR1 is DFQATT and CDR2 is SNEGSKA (reference sequence). Trimming removed 6 bases at V and 5 bases at J, with 10 bases between. CDR3 protein: CSALVPETQYF. In DNA, the CDR3 is TGCAGTGCACTAGTTCCGGAGACCCAGTACTTC.

This clonotype was detected many times. The chain recombines TRBV12-3 or TRBV12-4 with TRBJ1-2; D gene ambiguous. CDR3 length equals 13 residues. The ends were cut back, 0 bases at V and 8 bases at J, with 10 bases in the middle. Here the CDR3 reads CASSLALRGGYTF. Written as DNA, the CDR3 is TGTGCCAGCAGTTTAGCGCTTCGGGGAGGCTACACCTTC.

In this sample, this clonotype turned up a few times. This may come from a read error, since a much larger clone is one base off. This sequence joins TRBV2 and TRBJ1-1; D not certain. Germline V gives CDR1 SNHLY, CDR2 FYNNEI. The CDR3 consists of 12 residues. CDR3: CASSDKNTEACF. CDR3 coding DNA: TGTGCCAGCAGCGACAAGAACACTGAAGCTTGCTTT.

Concerning this clonotype: This sequence may be a read error, since a much larger clone differs from it by one base. A read error is likely, as this CDR3 ends without the conserved phenylalanine or tryptophan. V gene TRBV30 combines with J gene TRBJ2-7; weak D call: TRBD2 (7 bases). CDR3 length: 14 amino acids. Looked up from germline, CDR1 is GTSNPN and CDR2 is SVGIG (reference sequence). Trimming stripped 1 base from V and 3 bases from J, with 13 bases between. CDR3 DNA sequence: TGTGCCTGGAGTGAAGGGGGAGGGATCTACGAGCAGTACTAC. Translated, it gives CAWSEGGGIYEQYY.

This chain links TRBV14 with TRBJ2-7; the D gene is possibly TRBD2 (5 bases). The V and J ends lost 4 bases and 10 bases respectively, with 23 bases between them. The CDR3 contains 15 residues. Germline V gene sequence: CDR1 SGHDN, CDR2 FVKESK. As DNA, the CDR3 is TGTGCCAGCAGCCTCCCTAGACCAGGCGGGTCCATCCAGTACTTC. Residues: CASSLPRPGGSIQYF. The entire variable domain, with the rest obtained from reference TRBV14 and TRBJ2-7, is as follows: EAGVTQFPSHSVIEKGQTVTLRCDPISGHDNLYWYRRVMGKEIKFLLHFVKESKQDESGMPNNRFLAERTGGTYSTLKVQPAELEDSGVYFCASSLPRPGGSIQYFGPGTRLTVT.

There are many counts of this clonotype. This chain uses TRBV25-1 with TRBJ2-2; TRBD1 matches 9 bases. J was trimmed by 2 bases and V by 7 bases; bases with no gene match: 14. The CDR3 runs to 18 residues. The germline V gene encodes CDR1 MGHDK and CDR2 SYGVNS. In DNA, the CDR3 is TGTGCCAGCATTCGAAGGGGTCGGGACAGGGATAACACCGGGGAGCTGTTTTTT. The encoded protein is CASIRRGRDRDNTGELFF.

This clonotype was seen repeatedly, ten times or more. This chain links TRBV12-3 or TRBV12-4 with TRBJ1-1, with 10 nucleotides matching TRBD1. V lost 7 bases, J lost 0 bases, and 8 bases stayed unmatched. The CDR3 spans 16 residues. The CDR3 DNA reads as TGTGCCAGCAACGCAGACAGGGGGCCTATGAACACTGAAGCTTTCTTT. Translated: CASNADRGPMNTEAFF.

Many counts were recorded for this clonotype. The V and J genes are TRBV2 and TRBJ1-5, with D unclear. The germline V gene encodes CDR1 SNHLY and CDR2 FYNNEI. The length of the CDR3 is 14 residues. Trimming shortened V by 7 bases and J by 5 bases, and 15 bases separated the two germline ends. Here the CDR3 DNA reads TGTGCCAGCAAGACTAGCACCGCGGATCAGCCCCAGCATTTT. It translates to CASKTSTADQPQHF.

This rearrangement joins TRBV28 to TRBJ2-7, with 8 bases identical to TRBD1. Germline V lookup: CDR1 MDHEN, CDR2 SYDVKM. The CDR3 runs to 16 residues. The V segment lost 5 bases and the J segment 4 bases; nucleotides outside the gene matches: 13. The CDR3 protein is CASSTSLRTGIYEQYF. The DNA for the CDR3 is TGTGCCAGCAGTACGTCCCTTCGGACAGGGATTTACGAGCAGTACTTC.

This clonotype has a count of ten or more. The genes are TRBV4-2 and TRBJ2-4; TRBD1 matches 11 bases. Unmatched junction bases numbered 23, after V lost 4 bases and J lost 0 bases. The CDR3 has 23 amino acids. CDR1 is LGHNA and CDR2 is YNFKEQ in the germline V gene. CDR3 DNA: TGTGCCAGCAGCCCCCAGGACAGGGGGCATTGCAGAGCGAGGACCTTAGCCAAAAACATTCAGTACTTC. This sequence encodes CASSPQDRGHCRARTLAKNIQYF.

Notes on this clonotype: A much larger clone sits a single nucleotide away, making a read error possible. The chain couples TRBV9 to TRBJ2-7; perhaps TRBD1 as D (5 bases). Germline loops: CDR1 SGDLS, CDR2 YYNGEE. The CDR3 is 16 residues long. The V end lost 0 bases, the J end lost 3 bases, and 16 bases lay between the germline ends. The CDR3: CASSVGELWGYYEQYF. Here the CDR3 DNA reads TGTGCCAGCAGCGTAGGAGAACTTTGGGGCTACTACGAGCAGTACTTC.

In this sample, this clonotype turned up once. V gene TRBV14 combines with J gene TRBJ2-7, with no clear D. Germline values: CDR1 SGHDN, CDR2 FVKESK. This CDR3 has 13 amino acids. The ends were cut back, 3 bases at V and 6 bases at J, with 12 bases in the middle. This CDR3 reads CASSHMAAFEQYF. CDR3 DNA sequence: TGTGCCAGCAGCCATATGGCCGCTTTCGAGCAGTACTTC.

This clonotype was observed many times. This chain connects TRBV25-1 to TRBJ2-7; 7 nucleotides match TRBD1. CDR1 and CDR2 from the germline V gene are MGHDK and SYGVNS. This CDR3 is built from 18 residues. The V and J ends lost 4 bases and 2 bases, in that order; junction bases with no gene match: 17. CDR3 region: CASSATPGTASQTYEQYF. In nucleotides, the CDR3 is TGTGCCAGCAGTGCCACGCCCGGGACAGCCTCCCAAACCTACGAGCAGTACTTC.

This clonotype turned up a few times. This is likely a read error, given that the CDR3 carries no conserved phenylalanine or tryptophan at its end. This rearrangement joins TRBV19 to TRBJ2-2; no clear D. The CDR3 is 12 amino acids. V dropped 4 bases and J dropped 5 bases, with 5 bases sitting between them. Per the germline V gene, CDR1 is LNHDA and CDR2 is SQIVND (reference sequence). In nucleotides, the CDR3 is TGTGCCAGTAGTAGGGGTACCGGGGAGCTGTTTTTG. Protein sequence: CASSRGTGELFL.

This clonotype occurred many times. Since a much larger clone is just one base distant, this may be a read error. The V and J genes are TRBV7-9 and TRBJ1-2; D is possibly TRBD1 (6 bases). The length of the CDR3 is 13 residues. Germline assignment: CDR1 SEHNR and CDR2 FQNEAQ (reference sequence). The V gene lost 1 base and the J gene lost 4 bases, with 7 bases spanning the gap. The CDR3 protein is CASSLGGLYGYTF. CDR3 coding DNA: TGTGCCAGCAGCTTAGGGGGGCTCTATGGCTACACCTTC.

This clonotype has ten or more counts. This chain connects TRBV30 to TRBJ1-3, with TRBD1 as a possible D gene (5 bases). V lost 4 bases and J 0 bases, leaving 10 bases between the germline ends. Germline V gene data show CDR1 as GTSNPN and CDR2 as SVGIG (reference sequence). The CDR3 is made up of 14 amino acids. CDR3: CAWMGLHSGNTIYF. CDR3 sequence (DNA): TGTGCCTGGATGGGGCTACACTCTGGAAACACCATATATTTT.

The sample holds many counts of this clonotype. This chain joins TRBV5-1 and TRBJ1-6; D might be TRBD1 (6 bases). V was pared by 0 bases and J by 8 bases, with 12 bases between. The CDR3 has 15 amino acids. In germline, CDR1 is SGHRS, CDR2 YFSETQ. The CDR3, as DNA: TGCGCCAGCAGCTTGGAAAGGGGGAGGCATTCACCCCTCCACTTT. Protein product: CASSLERGRHSPLHF.

This chain connects TRBV6-1 to TRBJ1-5; TRBD1 matches at 7 bases. The V and J ends lost 6 bases and 3 bases, in that order; junction bases with no gene match: 5. CDR1 and CDR2 from the germline V gene are MNHNS and SASEGT. This CDR3 is 14 amino acids long. CDR3 region: CASRPGTDNQPQHF. In DNA, the CDR3 is TGTGCCAGCAGACCCGGGACAGACAATCAGCCCCAGCATTTT.